This TCR beta chain derives from a study of blood T cell repertoires in COVID-19. Across the study: Acute and convalescent COVID-19 specimens originated in the United States, Italy and Spain. T cells, B-cell-depleted T cells, or PBMCs provided the cDNA or gDNA that served as material.

This CDR3 is 14 amino acids long. V dropped 3 bases and J dropped 2 bases, with 11 bases sitting between them. CDR1 LNHDA and CDR2 SQIVND come from the germline V gene (reference sequence). In the original workflow: Counts of nucleated cells, estimated from reference gene primer amplification, were obtained. Sequenced by immunoSEQ multiplex PCR; TCRdb stores in-frame clones only, minus some. V and J calls and clone size are copied from that table; D and trimming were computed from the DNA. The data contain 100,000 to 150,000 clones, around four fifths of them singletons. This TCR derives from a man aged 55-75 years with acute or convalescent COVID-19. The chain joins TRBV19 to TRBJ2-7; a possible D gene is TRBD1 (6 bases). Sequencing used peripheral blood. CDR3 region: CASSIVQGAYEQYF. CDR3 nucleotide sequence: TGTGCCAGTAGTATCGTACAGGGCGCCTACGAGCAGTACTTC.